The 2 T cell receptor beta chains given below trace back to one sample, sequenced in a study of T cells in localized non-small cell lung cancer. The method was immunoSEQ multiplex PCR; TCRdb's version includes in-frame clones alone and lacks a portion of them. The data contain approximately 41,000 clones, roughly nine tenths of them seen just once; the ten biggest clones take up about 11%. Sequencing used PBMCs, obtained before any cancer treatment. The receptors shown here come from a woman aged 40-69 years with stage II lung adenocarcinoma.

This chain connects TRBV2 to TRBJ1-1; TRBD1 might be the D (5 bases). CDR1 is SNHLY, CDR2 FYNNEI, per germline. This CDR3 spans 11 amino acids. V was pared by 10 bases and J by 6 bases, with 12 bases between. The CDR3, as DNA: TGTGCCATCAAAGGGGTAGCTGAAGCTTTCTTT. Residues: CAIKGVAEAFF.

A single count supports this clone. J is TRBJ2-1 and V is TRBV29-1, with a possible D match to TRBD2 (6 bases). Trimming pared 6 bases from V and 5 bases from J, leaving 23 bases between. The CDR3 loop spans 16 amino acids. Germline CDR1 reads SQVTM; CDR2 reads ANQGSEA. The DNA for the CDR3 is TGCAGCGTCGTCCTGGTGGGACTCCGAAAAAACAATGAGCAGTTCTTC. Encoded protein: CSVVLVGLRKNNEQFF.